The present T cell receptor (beta chain) was sequenced within a study of PD-1 blockade in classical Hodgkin lymphoma. Relapses following autologous stem cell transplantation were seen in all patients, with brentuximab vedotin exposure varying. This CDR3 has 12 residues. The germline V gene encodes CDR1 WNHNN and CDR2 SYGVQD (reference sequence). Using immunoSEQ multiplex PCR, the repertoire was profiled, and TCRdb retains in-frame clones only, with some absent. The sample gives about 98,000 clones, 80% to 95% of which show up once; approximately 2.8% is in the top ten. The V gene is TRBV10-1, the J gene TRBJ2-7; D is tentatively TRBD1 or TRBD2 (5 bases each). This TCR came from a human donor with classical Hodgkin lymphoma. The sample in question was peripheral blood mononuclear cells (PBMCs), obtained at baseline. The CDR3 is CATGTPLGEQYF. DNA for the CDR3: TGCGCGACCGGGACCCCCCTTGGTGAGCAGTACTTC.